Listed below are T cell receptor beta chains from one sample, sequenced in a study of CD8 T cells in Susac syndrome. TCRdb reprocessed the immunoSEQ multiplex PCR reads via MiXCR and lists one record per CDR3 protein. The data contain about 130,000 distinct CDR3 sequences, around 94% of them singletons. Sequencing was carried out using CD4+ T cells from PBMCs. The receptors derive from a human donor in good health. Both conserved end residues are part of each CDR3. Fields, in order: clone size, J gene, V gene, D gene, CDR3 protein, CDR3 DNA. D genes are given only for firm matches. Clone size is given for some rows only: seen once, a few or many times, or a class if the clone is expanded.

>.|TRBJ1-4|TRBV10-2|.
CATGVTDRFNEKLFF
TGCGCCACCGGAGTTACCGACAGGTTCAACGAAAAACTGTTTTTT
>.|TRBJ1-2|TRBV12-3/TRBV12-4|.
CASIQSGVSGYTF
TGTGCCAGCATCCAATCCGGCGTCTCGGGCTACACCTTC
>.|TRBJ1-5|TRBV4-1|.
CASSQVEGLNQPQHF
TGCGCCAGCAGCCAAGTCGAGGGCCTCAATCAGCCCCAGCATTTT
>.|TRBJ2-7|TRBV20-1|.
CSASGTAVGEQYF
TGCAGTGCTAGTGGGACGGCGGTAGGCGAGCAGTACTTC
>.|TRBJ2-1|TRBV25-1|TRBD1
CASSESQGAPYNEQFF
TGTGCCAGCAGTGAATCCCAGGGGGCCCCCTACAATGAGCAGTTCTTC
>once|TRBJ2-1|TRBV7-9|TRBD2
CASSALTSGSEQFF
TGTGCCAGCAGCGCCTTGACTAGCGGGAGTGAGCAGTTCTTC
>.|TRBJ1-1|TRBV7-2|.
CASSLSANTEAFF
TGTGCCAGCAGCTTAAGCGCGAACACTGAAGCTTTCTTT
>.|TRBJ1-1|TRBV30|.
CAWRLGGPLRLKLFF
TGTGCCTGGAGGCTAGGCGGTCCCCTGAGGTTGAAGCTTTTCTTT
>.|TRBJ2-5|TRBV9|TRBD2
CASSSRLAGSYQETQYF
TGTGCCAGCAGCTCCCGACTAGCGGGATCGTACCAAGAGACCCAGTACTTC
>once|TRBJ1-2|TRBV9|.
CASSVGVSGGYTF
TGTGCCAGCAGCGTAGGTGTCTCGGGAGGCTACACCTTC
>.|TRBJ2-7|TRBV7-2|.
CASSLDGFSYEQYF
TGTGCCAGCAGCTTAGACGGTTTCTCCTACGAGCAGTACTTC
>.|TRBJ2-7|TRBV25-1|.
CASQGYSLSYEQYF
TGTGCCAGCCAGGGCTACTCTCTATCCTACGAGCAGTACTTC
>.|TRBJ1-1|TRBV7-8|.
CASSPLEGAGDTEAFF
TGTGCCAGCAGCCCCCTCGAAGGGGCGGGGGACACTGAAGCTTTCTTT
>.|TRBJ2-5|TRBV13|TRBD2
CASSSGGLAGWQETQYF
TGTGCCAGCAGCTCCGGAGGGCTAGCGGGATGGCAGGAGACCCAGTACTTC
>.|TRBJ2-7|TRBV15|.
CATSSRAHLEQYF
TGTGCCACCAGCAGCCGGGCCCATCTCGAGCAGTACTTC
>.|TRBJ2-1|TRBV2|.
CASNGDQTYNEQFF
TGTGCCAGCAACGGGGATCAAACCTACAATGAGCAGTTCTTC
>once|TRBJ2-7|TRBV29-1|TRBD2
CSVDLLAGDGEQYF
TGCAGCGTCGATCTTCTAGCGGGAGATGGCGAGCAGTACTTC
>.|TRBJ1-2|TRBV28|TRBD1
CASSWPAGQFYGYTF
TGTGCCAGCAGTTGGCCTGCGGGACAGTTCTATGGCTACACCTTC
>.|TRBJ2-7|TRBV7-6|TRBD2
CASSLADGLAGGYEQYF
TGTGCCAGCAGCCTGGCGGACGGACTAGCGGGAGGGTACGAGCAGTACTTC
>once|TRBJ1-2|TRBV20-1|.
CSADTRALRGGGYTF
TGCAGTGCCGACACCCGGGCCTTAAGAGGTGGGGGCTACACCTTC
>.|TRBJ2-7|TRBV27|TRBD2
CASIPYPAGLATEQYF
TGTGCCAGCATCCCCTACCCCGCGGGACTAGCGACCGAGCAGTACTTC
>.|TRBJ2-5|TRBV4-1|.
CASSPQGIAKKTQYF
TGCGCCAGCAGCCCCCAGGGGATCGCTAAGAAGACCCAGTACTTC
>.|TRBJ1-2|TRBV5-1|.
CASSSGWDGGYTF
TGCGCCAGCAGCTCGGGTTGGGATGGGGGCTACACCTTC
>.|TRBJ2-2|TRBV29-1|.
CSGRPSSNTGELFF
TGCAGCGGCCGACCGTCTTCGAACACCGGGGAGCTGTTTTTT
>.|TRBJ1-1|TRBV28|.
CASRPGNLMNTEAFF
TGTGCCAGCAGACCCGGCAACTTAATGAACACTGAAGCTTTCTTT
>.|TRBJ1-2|TRBV5-1|.
CASSLAAEGGYTF
TGCGCCAGCAGCTTGGCGGCAGAGGGTGGCTACACCTTC
>.|TRBJ1-1|TRBV7-9|.
CASRVGGTEAFF
TGTGCCAGCAGGGTCGGTGGGACTGAAGCTTTCTTT
>.|TRBJ2-1|TRBV12-3/TRBV12-4|TRBD2
CASTLGTSGTHNEQFF
TGTGCCAGCACCCTAGGGACTAGCGGGACCCACAATGAGCAGTTCTTC
>.|TRBJ2-5|TRBV3-1|TRBD2
CASSHPGLAQETQYF
TGTGCCAGCAGCCATCCGGGACTAGCACAAGAGACCCAGTACTTC
>once|TRBJ1-1|TRBV5-6|.
CASSPPLNTEAFF
TGTGCCAGCAGCCCTCCCCTAAACACTGAAGCTTTCTTT
>.|TRBJ2-3|TRBV20-1|TRBD2
CSASLREGGDTQYF
TGCAGTGCTAGTTTGCGGGAGGGGGGGGATACGCAGTATTTT
>.|TRBJ2-5|TRBV13|TRBD1
CASNRQGQETQYF
TGTGCCAGCAACCGACAGGGCCAAGAGACCCAGTACTTC
>.|TRBJ1-3|TRBV2|.
CASIPQGLGNTIYF
TGTGCCAGCATACCACAGGGTCTTGGAAACACCATATATTTT
>.|TRBJ2-7|TRBV3-1|TRBD2
CASSQAPSTGTSNYGQYF
TGTGCCAGCAGCCAAGCGCCATCAACCGGGACTAGCAACTACGGGCAGTACTTC
>.|TRBJ2-7|TRBV10-3|.
CAIARLLGEQYF
TGTGCCATCGCTAGACTCCTTGGAGAGCAGTACTTC
>.|TRBJ2-5|TRBV2|.
CASSEEGLETQYF
TGTGCCAGCAGTGAGGAAGGGCTGGAGACCCAGTACTTC
>.|TRBJ2-4|TRBV3-1|.
CASTPRIGERGNIQYF
TGTGCCAGCACCCCTAGGATTGGGGAGAGGGGAAACATTCAGTACTTC
>few|TRBJ2-5|TRBV5-1|.
CASSLDRPAAQYF
TGCGCCAGCAGCTTGGACCGTCCGGCGGCCCAGTACTTC
>.|TRBJ1-1|TRBV20-1|.
CSARFTGEAFF
TGCAGTGCAAGGTTCACAGGGGAAGCTTTCTTT